The 26 T cell receptor beta chains presented below share a single source sample, sequenced in a study of siplizumab effects on memory and regulatory T cells. The protocol was immunoSEQ multiplex PCR, while the TCRdb copy is restricted to in-frame clones and leaves out a portion. The sample yields under 95,000 clones, nearly 95% seen once. The material sequenced was non-Treg CD4+ T cells sorted from blood. The source of these receptors is a human donor in good health.

A few counts support this clone. The chain couples TRBV6-1 to TRBJ1-6, with D unclear. Trimming left V 6 bases short and J 9 bases short, with 6 bases between. CDR1 is MNHNS and CDR2 is SASEGT in the germline V gene. The CDR3 sequence is 11 residues long. In DNA, the CDR3 is TGTGCCAGCAGCCGGGGTTCACCCCTCCACTTT. Protein product: CASSRGSPLHF.

This sequence joins TRBV7-2 and TRBJ2-7; D call uncertain. The length of the CDR3 is 12 residues. V lost 1 base, J lost 7 bases, and 8 bases lay in between. From germline, CDR1 is SGHTA and CDR2 FQGNSA. The CDR3: CASSLGLGEQYF. The CDR3 region has the DNA TGTGCCAGCAGCTTAGGTTTGGGGGAGCAGTACTTC.

V and J are TRBV6-1 and TRBJ2-3; the D gene could be TRBD1 or TRBD2 (6 bases each). V lost 2 bases and J 5 bases, leaving 20 bases between the germline ends. Germline values: CDR1 MNHNS, CDR2 SASEGT. This CDR3 has 17 amino acids. CDR3 coding DNA: TGTGCCAGCAGTGAAAGCGCCAATAGAGGGGGAGGAGATACGCAGTATTTT. Its protein product is CASSESANRGGGDTQYF.

The chain recombines TRBV30 with TRBJ2-1; D call uncertain. The CDR3 extends over 16 amino acids. Germline V gives CDR1 GTSNPN, CDR2 SVGIG (reference sequence). V was clipped by 3 bases and J by 7 bases, with 22 bases between them. The CDR3 bases are TGTGCCTGGAGCCAAATAACCGGGTTCCTCAGGAATGAGCAGTTCTTC. Its translation is CAWSQITGFLRNEQFF.

In the case of this clone: Germline and junction disagree at one end, which may indicate a read error. This rearrangement joins TRBV27 to TRBJ2-5; D is perhaps TRBD1 or TRBD2 (5 bases each). The CDR3 extends over 13 amino acids. CDR1 and CDR2 from the germline V gene are MNHEY and SMNVEV (reference sequence). The CDR3 spells CAGSFQGRETQYF. The CDR3 DNA is TGTGCCGGCAGTTTTCAGGGACGTGAGACCCAGTACTTC.

The V call is TRBV18, the J call TRBJ2-2; D gene uncertain. This CDR3 is built from 15 residues. Trimming cost V 6 bases and J 3 bases, with 14 bases left between them. Germline-derived CDR1 and CDR2 are KGHSH and LQKENI. CDR3 DNA sequence: TGTGCCAGCTCTATCCAGGCGCCGGACACCGGGGAGCTGTTTTTT. Translated: CASSIQAPDTGELFF.

This clone was counted only a few times. J is TRBJ1-1 and V is TRBV4-1; D call uncertain. The germline V gene has CDR1 MGHRA and CDR2 YSYEKL. This CDR3 has 13 amino acids. Trimming shortened V by 3 bases and J by 3 bases, and 8 bases separated the two germline ends. Here the CDR3 DNA reads TGCGCCAGCAGCCAGGCGGACCACACTGAAGCTTTCTTT. Translating gives CASSQADHTEAFF.

The chain links TRBV7-9 to TRBJ1-1; D gene ambiguous. With 2 bases removed from V and 3 bases from J, the gap between germline ends came to 4 bases. Germline values: CDR1 SEHNR, CDR2 FQNEAQ (reference sequence). This CDR3 region has 12 residues. The CDR3 loop is CASSLQDTEAFF. CDR3 nucleotide sequence: TGTGCCAGCAGCTTACAGGACACTGAAGCTTTCTTT.

The gene calls are TRBV7-3 and TRBJ2-1; 10 bases map to TRBD2. J was trimmed by 8 bases and V by 5 bases; bases with no gene match: 6. The CDR3 extends over 14 amino acids. CDR1 and CDR2 from the germline V gene are SGHTA and FQGTGA. CDR3: CASSPSLAGDEQFF. The CDR3 DNA is TGTGCCAGCAGCCCCTCGCTAGCGGGGGATGAGCAGTTCTTC.

The J gene is TRBJ2-3, the V gene TRBV12-1. TRBV12-1 counts as a pseudogene. This CDR3 is built from 16 residues. DNA of the CDR3: TGTGCCATCTGGCGACCGCCGACCCTCTGCACAGATACGCAGTATTTT. Its translation is CAIWRPPTLCTDTQYF.

This chain joins TRBV5-6 and TRBJ2-5, with D perhaps matching TRBD2 (6 bases). The CDR3 is 15 residues long. Germline CDR1 SGHDT, CDR2 YYEEEE. V was pared by 0 bases and J by 5 bases, with 14 bases between. DNA of the CDR3: TGTGCCAGCAGCTTGGCCAAGGGGAGGCAGGAGACCCAGTACTTC. The encoded protein is CASSLAKGRQETQYF.

The chain couples TRBV5-1 to TRBJ1-5; 10 nucleotides match TRBD1. Germline CDR1 reads SGHRS; CDR2 reads YFSETQ. V dropped 2 bases and J dropped 3; count of bases not matched to a gene: 2. This CDR3 has 15 amino acids. Here the CDR3 reads CASSLGQGDNQPQHF. For the CDR3, the DNA is TGCGCCAGCAGCTTAGGACAGGGGGACAATCAGCCCCAGCATTTT.

The chain couples TRBV5-5 to TRBJ1-1; D uncertain. V gave up 3 bases and J gave up 0 bases, with 9 bases separating them. This CDR3 is 14 amino acids long. CDR1 is SGHKS and CDR2 is YYEKEE in the germline V gene (reference sequence). The CDR3: CASSSSALNTEAFF. As DNA, the CDR3 is TGTGCCAGCAGCTCCTCGGCCCTGAACACTGAAGCTTTCTTT.

The chain has TRBV6-5 and TRBJ2-7; tentatively, D is TRBD2 (6 bases). Trimming left V 8 bases short and J 3 bases short, with 14 bases between. The length of the CDR3 is 13 residues. Germline CDR1 is MNHEY and CDR2 is SVGAGI. The CDR3 sequence is CASGPGLVYEQYF. The CDR3 DNA reads as TGTGCCAGCGGACCGGGACTGGTCTACGAGCAGTACTTC.

This chain connects TRBV4-2 to TRBJ2-1; TRBD1 agrees at 9 bases. J was trimmed by 10 bases and V by 7 bases; bases with no gene match: 17. CDR1 and CDR2 from the germline V gene are LGHNA and YNFKEQ. The CDR3 contains 16 residues. The CDR3 nucleotides are TGTGCCAGCACGACCCAGGGGGGACAGGGCCATGGGGAGCAGTTCTTC. It translates to CASTTQGGQGHGEQFF.

This clone was seen only once. The chain uses TRBV7-2 and TRBJ2-2; the match to TRBD2 covers 10 bases. CDR3 size: 14 residues. The germline CDR1 and CDR2 sequences are SGHTA and FQGNSA. V dropped 5 bases and J dropped 6; count of bases not matched to a gene: 3. CDR3 amino acids: CASSPSGRPGELFF. The CDR3 DNA reads as TGTGCCAGCAGCCCTAGCGGGAGACCCGGGGAGCTGTTTTTT.

The V and J genes are TRBV11-2 and TRBJ1-1; D is unresolved. Germline lookup yields CDR1 SGHAT and CDR2 FQNNGV. This CDR3 region has 13 residues. The ends were cut back, 1 base at V and 5 bases at J, with 8 bases in the middle. CDR3: CASSLAIETEAFF. CDR3 bases: TGTGCCAGCAGCTTAGCCATTGAAACTGAAGCTTTCTTT.

J is TRBJ2-3 and V is TRBV19; 15 bases fit TRBD2. Germline V gene data show CDR1 as LNHDA and CDR2 as SQIVND (reference sequence). The CDR3 totals 17 residues. V lost 4 bases to trimming and J lost 6 bases; unmatched junction nucleotides: 8. The CDR3 region has the DNA TGTGCCAGTAGTACCTTGGGACTAGCGGGAGGAGGGGATACGCAGTATTTT. Translating gives CASSTLGLAGGGDTQYF. Filled out from reference TRBV19 and TRBJ2-3, the complete variable domain reads DGGITQSPKYLFRKEGQNVTLSCEQNLNHDAMYWYRQDPGQGLRLIYYSQIVNDFQKGDIAEGYSVSREKKESFPLTVTSAQKNPTAFYLCASSTLGLAGGGDTQYFGPGTRLTVL.

This CDR3 is CASSGAGGGGPYNEQFF. The CDR3 DNA sequence: TGCGCCAGCAGTGGGGCCGGCGGCGGGGGGCCCTACAATGAGCAGTTCTTC. The chain carries TRBV10-1 and TRBJ2-1; 8 bases fit TRBD2. Germline V gives CDR1 WNHNN, CDR2 SYGVQD (reference sequence). V was pared by 4 bases and J by 2 bases, with 10 bases of the junction left unmatched. This CDR3 has 17 residues.

The chain carries TRBV6-1 and TRBJ1-2; D is possibly TRBD1 (5 bases). Germline values: CDR1 MNHNS, CDR2 SASEGT. The CDR3 is 12 amino acids. The V and J ends lost 7 bases and 5 bases respectively, with 11 bases between them. This CDR3 is CASMGDGYGYTF. CDR3 sequence (DNA): TGTGCCAGCATGGGGGATGGTTATGGCTACACCTTC.

The chain recombines TRBV5-1 with TRBJ2-1; D uncertain. The CDR3 runs to 15 residues. CDR1 SGHRS and CDR2 YFSETQ come from the germline V gene. Trimming took 0 bases from V and 0 from J, leaving 7 bases between them. The CDR3 protein is CASSLARSSYNEQFF. The CDR3 nucleotides are TGCGCCAGCAGCTTGGCTCGCAGCTCCTACAATGAGCAGTTCTTC.

This chain's CDR3 is CASSSLPTGRGETQYF. For the CDR3, the DNA is TGCGCCAGCAGCTCCCTTCCGACAGGGCGAGGGGAGACCCAGTACTTC. The rearrangement joins TRBV5-1 to TRBJ2-5; the match to TRBD1 covers 7 bases. Looked up from germline, CDR1 is SGHRS and CDR2 is YFSETQ. The V gene end was trimmed by 3 bases and the J gene end by 5 bases; junction bases not matched to a gene: 13. The CDR3 length is 16 residues. The full variable domain, its missing parts supplied by reference TRBV5-1 and TRBJ2-5, is KAGVTQTPRYLIKTRGQQVTLSCSPISGHRSVSWYQQTPGQGLQFLFEYFSETQRNKGNFPGRFSGRQFSNSRSEMNVSTLELGDSALYLCASSSLPTGRGETQYFGPGTRLLVL.

This sequence joins TRBV11-3 and TRBJ2-2; D may be TRBD1 (5 bases). Between the trimmed V and J ends, which lost 7 bases and 1 base, there was a span of 7 bases. The CDR3 has 13 amino acids. Germline CDR1 is SGHNT and CDR2 is YENEEA. CDR3 sequence: CASKGQNTGELFF. CDR3 in DNA: TGTGCCAGCAAAGGACAGAACACCGGGGAGCTGTTTTTT.

V usage is TRBV19 and J usage is TRBJ2-1; maybe TRBD2 (6 bases). Germline CDR1 LNHDA, CDR2 SQIVND (reference sequence). The length of the CDR3 is 14 residues. Trimming shortened V by 4 bases and J by 6 bases, and 13 bases separated the two germline ends. The CDR3 is CASSRQGGSNEQFF. Here the CDR3 DNA reads TGTGCCAGTAGTAGACAAGGAGGGTCCAATGAGCAGTTCTTC. The full variable domain, its missing parts supplied by reference TRBV19 and TRBJ2-1, is DGGITQSPKYLFRKEGQNVTLSCEQNLNHDAMYWYRQDPGQGLRLIYYSQIVNDFQKGDIAEGYSVSREKKESFPLTVTSAQKNPTAFYLCASSRQGGSNEQFFGPGTRLTVL.

The chain couples TRBV9 to TRBJ2-7; D not certain. This CDR3 has 13 residues. CDR1 is SGDLS, CDR2 YYNGEE, per germline. Deletions cut 2 bases from V and 6 bases from J, with 12 bases between. The CDR3 nucleotides are TGTGCCAGCAGCGTTTGGGGTGCAAGCGAGCAGTACTTC. Translated, it gives CASSVWGASEQYF.

The chain combines TRBV9 with TRBJ1-5, with D perhaps matching TRBD1 (5 bases). V lost 2 bases to trimming and J lost 5 bases, with 11 bases between them. The CDR3 loop spans 14 amino acids. From germline, CDR1 is SGDLS and CDR2 YYNGEE. This chain's CDR3 is CASSVAWGDQPQHF. Written as DNA, the CDR3 is TGTGCCAGCAGCGTTGCATGGGGCGATCAGCCCCAGCATTTT.